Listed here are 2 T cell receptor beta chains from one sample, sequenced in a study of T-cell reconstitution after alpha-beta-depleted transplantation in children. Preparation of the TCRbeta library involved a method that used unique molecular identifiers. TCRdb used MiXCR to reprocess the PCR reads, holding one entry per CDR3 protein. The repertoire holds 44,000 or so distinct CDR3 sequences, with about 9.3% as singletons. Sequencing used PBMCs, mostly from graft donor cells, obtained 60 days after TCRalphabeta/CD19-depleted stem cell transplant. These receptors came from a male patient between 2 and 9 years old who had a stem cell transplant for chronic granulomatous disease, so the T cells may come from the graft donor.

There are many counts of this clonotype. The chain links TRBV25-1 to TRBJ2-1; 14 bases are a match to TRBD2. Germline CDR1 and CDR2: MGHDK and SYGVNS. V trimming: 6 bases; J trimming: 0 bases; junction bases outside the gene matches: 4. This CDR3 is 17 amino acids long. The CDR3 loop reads CASSGLAGGSSYNEQFF. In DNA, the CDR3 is TGTGCCAGCAGCGGACTAGCGGGAGGCTCCTCCTACAATGAGCAGTTCTTC.

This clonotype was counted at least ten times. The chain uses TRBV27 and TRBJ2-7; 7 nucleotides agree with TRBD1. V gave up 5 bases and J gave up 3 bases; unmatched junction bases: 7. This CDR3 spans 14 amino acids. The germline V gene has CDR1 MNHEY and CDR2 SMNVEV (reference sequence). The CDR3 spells CASSPQGKVYEQYF. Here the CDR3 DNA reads TGTGCCAGCAGTCCACAGGGGAAAGTCTACGAGCAGTACTTC.